These 3 T cell receptor beta chains originate from one sample sequenced in a study of blood T cell repertoires in COVID-19. Measured with immunoSEQ multiplex PCR; TCRdb has only the in-frame clones, and not every one. The profile covers a few hundred thousand clones, with more than 75% appearing a single time and about 9.4% taken by the ten largest. Sequences were obtained from peripheral blood. All receptors derive from a woman between 25 and 40 years old with COVID-19, enrolled during active disease.

The genes are TRBV28 and TRBJ2-5; 7 nucleotides match TRBD1. V shed 4 bases and J 1 base; nucleotides not matched to a gene: 3. CDR3 length equals 14 residues. Looked up from germline, CDR1 is MDHEN and CDR2 is SYDVKM. CDR3 protein: CASSSGQFQETQYF. For the CDR3, the DNA is TGTGCCAGCAGTTCGGGACAGTTCCAAGAGACCCAGTACTTC. The full variable domain, with the rest looked up from reference TRBV28 and TRBJ2-5, is DVKVTQSSRYLVKRTGEKVFLECVQDMDHENMFWYRQDPGLGLRLIYFSYDVKMKEKGDIPEGYSVSREKKERFSLILESASTNQTSMYLCASSSGQFQETQYFGPGTRLLVL.

V and J are TRBV19 and TRBJ1-1, with D possibly TRBD1 on 6 matching bases. CDR3 length equals 16 residues. Trimming removed 4 bases at V and 3 bases at J, with 18 bases between. The germline V gene encodes CDR1 LNHDA and CDR2 SQIVND (reference sequence). In DNA, the CDR3 is TGTGCCAGTAGTACCCCCCCCAGGGGAGTTGACACTGAAGCTTTCTTT. It yields the protein CASSTPPRGVDTEAFF.

This clone was observed a handful of times. The V and J genes are TRBV6-2 or TRBV6-3 and TRBJ1-2; 10 bases map to TRBD1. The CDR3 has 12 residues. Germline-derived CDR1 and CDR2 are MNHEY and SVGEGT. The trim removed 6 bases at V and 8 bases at J, leaving 3 bases unmatched. The CDR3 region has the DNA TGTGCCAGCAGCGGGACAGGGGTCGGCTACACCTTC. It is translated as CASSGTGVGYTF.